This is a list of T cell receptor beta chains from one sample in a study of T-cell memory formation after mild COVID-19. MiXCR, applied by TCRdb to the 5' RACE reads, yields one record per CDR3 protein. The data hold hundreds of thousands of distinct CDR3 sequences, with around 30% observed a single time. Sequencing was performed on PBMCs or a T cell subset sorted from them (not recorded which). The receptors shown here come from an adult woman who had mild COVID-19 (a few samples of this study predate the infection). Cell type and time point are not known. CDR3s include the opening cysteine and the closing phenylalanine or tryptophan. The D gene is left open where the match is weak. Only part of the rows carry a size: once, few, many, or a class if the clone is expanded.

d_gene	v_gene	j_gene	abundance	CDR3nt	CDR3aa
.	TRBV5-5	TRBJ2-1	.	TGTGCCAGCAGCTTGGCGGCGGTAGAGCAGTTCTTC	CASSLAAVEQFF
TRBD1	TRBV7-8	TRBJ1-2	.	TGTGCCAGCAGCTTTTCAGGGGGCGGAGGGGCTAACTATGGCTACACCTTC	CASSFSGGGGANYGYTF
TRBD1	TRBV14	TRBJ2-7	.	TGTGCCAGCAGCCAAAGCGGGACAGGGTTTGACGAGCAGTACTTC	CASSQSGTGFDEQYF
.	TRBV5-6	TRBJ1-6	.	TGTGCCAGCAGCTTGGAGGCAGGTCGGGCCAATTCACCCCTCCACTTT	CASSLEAGRANSPLHF
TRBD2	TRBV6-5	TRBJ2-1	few	TGTGCCAGCAGTCTTCAGCCGGGACTAGCGGGAGGGGGTCCCAACAATGAGCAGTTCTTC	CASSLQPGLAGGGPNNEQFF
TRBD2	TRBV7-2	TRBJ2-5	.	TGTGCCAGCAGCTTAAGCGGGGTGTGGGAGACCCAGTACTTC	CASSLSGVWETQYF
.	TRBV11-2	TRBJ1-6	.	TGTGCCAGCAGCTCGACAGAGAATTCACCCCTCCACTTT	CASSSTENSPLHF
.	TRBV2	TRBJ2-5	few	TGTGCCAGTGGAGTGAGGGAGACCCAGTACTTC	CASGVRETQYF
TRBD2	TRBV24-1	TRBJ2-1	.	TGTGCCACCAGTGATTCGGGATCGGGACTAGCGGTTTACAATGAGCAGTTCTTC	CATSDSGSGLAVYNEQFF
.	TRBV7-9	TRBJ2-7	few	TGTGCCAGCAGCTCCGATGGGACGTCTGACTACTACGAGCAGTACTTC	CASSSDGTSDYYEQYF
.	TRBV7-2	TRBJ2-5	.	TGTGCCAGCAGCTTAGAGTTTACCCAGTACTTC	CASSLEFTQYF
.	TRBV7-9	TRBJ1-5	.	TGTGCCAGCAGCCCCGCCGGGGGCCAGCCCCAGCATTTT	CASSPAGGQPQHF
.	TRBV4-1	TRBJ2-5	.	TGCGCCAGCTCGACGGTCGGCGGCGAGACCCAGTACTTC	CASSTVGGETQYF
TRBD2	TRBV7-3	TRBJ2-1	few	TGTGCCAGCAGCCCGACTAGCGGGAGTGTATTTGAGCAGTTCTTC	CASSPTSGSVFEQFF
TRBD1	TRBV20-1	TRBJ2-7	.	TGCAGTGCTAACGGACAGGACCTTCCCTACGAGCAGTACTTC	CSANGQDLPYEQYF
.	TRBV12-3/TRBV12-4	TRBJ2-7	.	TGTGCCAGCAGTTTTTATAACACGGGAATCCGGGTCGAGCAGTACTTC	CASSFYNTGIRVEQYF
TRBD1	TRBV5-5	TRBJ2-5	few	TGTGCCAGCAGCTCAGAGTCAGGGGGCGTTCGAGAGACCCAGTACTTC	CASSSESGGVRETQYF
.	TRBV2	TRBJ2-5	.	TGTGCCAGCAGTGAGTACCGACCGGGATGGTACCAAGAGACCCAGTACTTC	CASSEYRPGWYQETQYF
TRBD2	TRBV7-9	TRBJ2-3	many	TGTGCCAGCAGCCCCCCGCCCGGACTAGCGGGAGGAGATACGCAGTATTTT	CASSPPPGLAGGDTQYF
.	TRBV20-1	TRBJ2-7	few	TGCAGTGCGACCGGACATACCTACGAGCAGTACTTC	CSATGHTYEQYF
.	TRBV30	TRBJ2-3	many	TGTGCCTGGAGTGTAATGAGCGGATATAGCACAGATACGCAGTATTTT	CAWSVMSGYSTDTQYF
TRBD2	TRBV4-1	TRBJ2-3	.	TGCGCCAGCCGCCCCTTTGCGGGGGGGGGGGTCCCGCAGTATTTT	CASRPFAGGGVPQYF
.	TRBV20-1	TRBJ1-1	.	TGCAGTGCTCCCCCCCAGTCGGGCACTGAAGCTTTCTTT	CSAPPQSGTEAFF
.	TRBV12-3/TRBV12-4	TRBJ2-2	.	TGTGCCAGCAGTTATGTCGGGGAATGGCTGTTTTTT	CASSYVGEWLFF
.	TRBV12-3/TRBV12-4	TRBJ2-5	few	TGTGCCAGCAGTTTAAGCGGCTATGGGTCCCAGTACTTC	CASSLSGYGSQYF
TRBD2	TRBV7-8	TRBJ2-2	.	TGTGCCAGCAGCTTCCTCAGCGGGAATCGAGGCACCGGGGAGCTGTTTTTT	CASSFLSGNRGTGELFF
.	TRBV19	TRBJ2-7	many	TGTGCCAGTAGTAACCAGGAATACTACGAGCAGTACTTC	CASSNQEYYEQYF
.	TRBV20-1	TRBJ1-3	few	TGCAGTGCTAGGTCCAGTGCTGGAAACACCATATATTTT	CSARSSAGNTIYF
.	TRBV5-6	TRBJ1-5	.	TGTGCCAGCAGCCCGGATGGTAGAGATCAGCCCCAGCATTTT	CASSPDGRDQPQHF